Listed here are 23 T cell receptor beta chains from one sample, sequenced in a study of response to subunit inactivated influenza vaccine. MiXCR, run by TCRdb on the RT-PCR reads, gives a single entry per CDR3 protein. The sample shows a few hundred thousand distinct CDR3 sequences, 20% to 25% of them seen only once. The material sequenced was PBMCs from blood, taken about 20 months after vaccination. These receptors all stem from a man aged 45 to 70 who received an inactivated influenza vaccine.

The V and J genes are TRBV20-1 and TRBJ2-7; tentative D call: TRBD1 (6 bases). The CDR3 covers 14 residues. The V gene's germline CDR1 is DFQATT and CDR2 SNEGSKA (reference sequence). Trimming stripped 5 bases from V and 3 bases from J, with 17 bases between. The CDR3 loop is CSARTPGQDYEQYF. The CDR3 DNA is TGCAGTGCTCGGACCCCGGGACAAGACTACGAGCAGTACTTC.

The J gene is TRBJ1-3, the V gene TRBV7-9; 12 nucleotides line up with TRBD1. The ends lost 5 bases at V and 5 bases at J; junction bases unmatched: 4. The V gene's germline CDR1 is SEHNR and CDR2 FQNEAQ (reference sequence). The CDR3 is made up of 15 amino acids. CDR3 DNA: TGTGCCAGCAGCCTTTGGGACAGGGGGCGAAACACCATATATTTT. Its protein product is CASSLWDRGRNTIYF.

The V and J genes are TRBV5-5 and TRBJ1-6, with 9 nucleotides matching TRBD1. The CDR3 has 14 amino acids. Trimming removed 4 bases from V and 11 bases from J; junction bases left unmatched: 7. Germline loops: CDR1 SGHKS, CDR2 YYEKEE (reference sequence). CDR3 loop: CASSRGQGETPLHF. The CDR3 bases are TGTGCCAGCAGCCGGGGACAGGGCGAAACACCCCTCCACTTT.

This clonotype has more than one count but fewer than ten. V gene TRBV28 combines with J gene TRBJ2-5; 7 nucleotides match TRBD1. The CDR3 consists of 16 residues. V trimming: 5 bases; J trimming: 6 bases; junction bases outside the gene matches: 15. CDR1 and CDR2 from the germline V gene are MDHEN and SYDVKM. Here the CDR3 reads CASSPPGQQFWKTQYF. CDR3 nucleotides: TGTGCCAGCAGTCCCCCGGGACAGCAGTTCTGGAAGACCCAGTACTTC.

The chain is built from TRBV9 and TRBJ2-1, with 8 bases identical to TRBD2. This CDR3 spans 15 amino acids. Germline V gives CDR1 SGDLS, CDR2 YYNGEE. Unmatched junction bases numbered 3, after V lost 0 bases and J lost 4 bases. CDR3 coding DNA: TGTGCCAGCAGCGTAGGGGCGGGGGGATACAATGAGCAGTTCTTC. This translates into CASSVGAGGYNEQFF.

The rearrangement links TRBV2 to TRBJ2-5; D remains unclear. Germline V gene lookup returns CDR1 SNHLY and CDR2 FYNNEI. CDR3 size: 11 residues. The V end was cut by 6 bases, the J end by 5 bases, with 7 bases between. The CDR3 DNA reads TGTGCCAGCAGGATGAGTGAGACCCAGTACTTC. This codes for CASRMSETQYF.

This clonotype was found a few times. The chain uses TRBV4-3 and TRBJ2-7, with D hard to call. V was trimmed by 0 bases and J by 2 bases, leaving 11 bases between them. CDR3 length equals 15 residues. Germline CDR1 reads LGHNA; CDR2 reads YSLEER. The CDR3 is CASSQDWNRAYEQYF. Written as DNA, the CDR3 is TGCGCCAGCAGCCAAGATTGGAATCGAGCCTACGAGCAGTACTTC.

This sequence joins TRBV4-3 and TRBJ2-7; 9 positions match TRBD1. This CDR3 spans 16 amino acids. Germline CDR1 LGHNA, CDR2 YSLEER. Trimming cost V 7 bases and J 7 bases; bases outside gene matches: 17. DNA of the CDR3: TGCGCCAGCAAGAGAAATCGGGAACAGGGGGCGGCGGAGCAGTACTTC. Its translation: CASKRNREQGAAEQYF.

In its sample, this clonotype was seen a few times. The chain couples TRBV7-6 to TRBJ1-5, with D tentatively TRBD1 (5 bases). Germline values: CDR1 SGHVS, CDR2 FNYEAQ. V was clipped by 1 base and J by 3 bases, with 16 bases between them. CDR3 length equals 17 residues. The CDR3 DNA sequence: TGTGCCAGCAGCTTAGATCCATTCGGGGCGAACAATCAGCCCCAGCATTTT. Protein: CASSLDPFGANNQPQHF.

In this sample, this clonotype turned up once. The chain employs TRBV14 and TRBJ2-3, with D possibly being TRBD2 (6 bases). V lost 3 bases to trimming and J lost 0 bases, with 10 bases between them. Germline lookup yields CDR1 SGHDN and CDR2 FVKESK. The CDR3 loop spans 15 amino acids. The DNA of the CDR3 is TGTGCCAGCAGCCAGGACTATCGGAGCACAGATACGCAGTATTTT. It codes for CASSQDYRSTDTQYF. Complete variable domain (other parts from reference TRBV14 and TRBJ2-3): EAGVTQFPSHSVIEKGQTVTLRCDPISGHDNLYWYRRVMGKEIKFLLHFVKESKQDESGMPNNRFLAERTGGTYSTLKVQPAELEDSGVYFCASSQDYRSTDTQYFGPGTRLTVL.

This clonotype was seen at least ten times. V gene TRBV30 combines with J gene TRBJ1-6, with a weak D call TRBD1 (5 bases). The V and J ends lost 3 bases and 0 bases respectively, with 9 bases between them. Germline CDR1 GTSNPN, CDR2 SVGIG (reference sequence). This CDR3 is built from 15 residues. CDR3 nucleotides: TGTGCCTGGAGGGGACCGAGCTCCTATAATTCACCCCTCCACTTT. Protein: CAWRGPSSYNSPLHF.

This clonotype has a count of ten or more. V gene TRBV6-2 or TRBV6-3 combines with J gene TRBJ1-5; TRBD1 is a possible D gene (5 bases). This CDR3 has 14 amino acids. V was clipped by 4 bases and J by 5 bases, with 12 bases between them. CDR1 and CDR2 from the germline V gene are MNHEY and SVGEGT. In DNA form, the CDR3 reads TGTGCCAGCAGTTCGTACAGGATAGATCAGCCCCAGCATTTT. Protein product: CASSSYRIDQPQHF.

The chain recombines TRBV19 with TRBJ2-2; 12 positions match TRBD2. CDR1 is LNHDA and CDR2 is SQIVND in the germline V gene (reference sequence). Trimming removed 4 bases from V and 6 bases from J; junction bases left unmatched: 3. The CDR3 totals 15 residues. The CDR3 loop is CASSTLAGGSGELFF. The CDR3 DNA is TGTGCCAGTAGTACACTAGCGGGAGGTTCCGGGGAGCTGTTTTTT.

This clonotype was recorded a few times. J is TRBJ1-4 and V is TRBV5-5, with unresolved D. V dropped 4 bases and J dropped 1 base, with 11 bases sitting between them. CDR3 length equals 15 residues. Looked up from germline, CDR1 is SGHKS and CDR2 is YYEKEE (reference sequence). DNA for the CDR3: TGTGCCAGCAGCAGACGAATGCTAACTAATGAAAAACTGTTTTTT. Translating gives CASSRRMLTNEKLFF.

The V and J genes are TRBV7-8 and TRBJ2-5; D is possibly TRBD1 (5 bases). Trimming shortened V by 4 bases and J by 0 bases, and 6 bases separated the two germline ends. This CDR3 is 13 amino acids long. CDR1 is SGHVS, CDR2 FQNEAQ, per germline. DNA of the CDR3: TGTGCCAGCAGCTGGGGCTACCAAGAGACCCAGTACTTC. It codes for CASSWGYQETQYF.

This clonotype was seen a few times. The chain has TRBV4-3 and TRBJ1-1; unclear D gene. The germline V gene encodes CDR1 LGHNA and CDR2 YSLEER. The CDR3 runs 14 residues. Trimming left V 0 bases short and J 1 base short, with 6 bases between. CDR3 sequence reads: CASSQDKWNTEAFF. CDR3 DNA: TGCGCCAGCAGCCAAGATAAGTGGAACACTGAAGCTTTCTTT.

This clonotype appeared a few times. The V and J genes are TRBV5-1 and TRBJ2-7, with D hard to call. The CDR3 is made up of 12 amino acids. The V end was cut by 2 bases, the J end by 5 bases, with 8 bases between. The germline V gene has CDR1 SGHRS and CDR2 YFSETQ. Here the CDR3 reads CASSLNSHEQYF. For the CDR3, the DNA is TGCGCCAGCAGCTTAAACAGCCACGAGCAGTACTTC.

V gene TRBV4-3 combines with J gene TRBJ2-1, with 15 bases fitting TRBD2. V lost 4 bases, J lost 9 bases, and 7 bases stayed unmatched. CDR3 length: 16 amino acids. Per germline, CDR1 LGHNA and CDR2 YSLEER. The CDR3 coding sequence is TGCGCCAGCAGCCTAGGACTAGCGGGAGGGAATGGTGAGCAGTTCTTC. This sequence encodes CASSLGLAGGNGEQFF.

The chain couples TRBV19 to TRBJ1-2, with 8 positions matching TRBD1. This CDR3 spans 15 amino acids. V shed 2 bases and J 4 bases; nucleotides not matched to a gene: 6. The germline V gene encodes CDR1 LNHDA and CDR2 SQIVND (reference sequence). CDR3 sequence reads: CASSIPGTGVYGYTF. In nucleotides, the CDR3 is TGTGCCAGTAGTATACCCGGGACAGGCGTCTATGGCTACACCTTC.

The gene calls are TRBV7-8 and TRBJ2-7; weak D call: TRBD1 (5 bases). The CDR3 has 13 amino acids. Germline CDR1 reads SGHVS; CDR2 reads FQNEAQ. Trimming took 3 bases from V and 6 from J, leaving 12 bases between them. For the CDR3, the DNA is TGTGCCAGCAGCTTTACAGGTGGGCGCGAGCAGTACTTC. Its protein is CASSFTGGREQYF.

Only a few counts were recorded for this clonotype. The junction departs from germline at one end; a sequencing error may be responsible. V usage is TRBV7-7 and J usage is TRBJ2-3, with D possibly called TRBD1 or TRBD2 (5 bases each). The germline V gene encodes CDR1 SSHAT and CDR2 FNYEAQ (reference sequence). The CDR3 has 13 residues. The CDR3 spells CASSPGRTDTQYF. The DNA of the CDR3 is TGTGCTAGCAGCCCGGGGCGCACAGATACGCAGTATTTT.

The rearrangement links TRBV19 to TRBJ1-1; D is uncertain. With 2 bases removed from V and 2 bases from J, the gap between germline ends came to 9 bases. Germline V gene lookup returns CDR1 LNHDA and CDR2 SQIVND (reference sequence). There are 14 residues in the CDR3. The CDR3 region is CASSISSINTEAFF. The CDR3 DNA sequence: TGTGCCAGTAGTATATCCTCTATAAACACTGAAGCTTTCTTT.

This clonotype came up a few times. CDR3 DNA: TGCGCCAGCAGCCAAGAACGAGTTTCTGAAGCTTTCTTT. This translates into CASSQERVSEAFF. The J gene is TRBJ1-1, the V gene TRBV4-3; D is ambiguous. CDR1 LGHNA and CDR2 YSLEER come from the germline V gene. CDR3 length: 13 residues. V lost 0 bases, J lost 6 bases, and 8 bases lay in between.